Listed below are T cell receptor beta chains from one sample, sequenced in a study of blood T cell repertoires in COVID-19. Only in-frame clones appear in the TCRdb table, and some are missing; sequencing was by immunoSEQ multiplex PCR. The table includes roughly 260,000 clones, approximately 80% detected once. The sample taken for sequencing was peripheral blood. These receptors were collected from a woman at least 80 years old with active or convalescent COVID-19. CDR3s include the opening cysteine and the closing phenylalanine or tryptophan. A D gene is named only where the DNA matches it firmly. Some rows have no size entry. The others give once, few or many, or a class for an expanded clone.

TRBV18	.	TRBJ2-2	.	TGTGCCAGCTCACCACCACAGGGAACCGGGGAGCTGTTTTTT	CASSPPQGTGELFF
TRBV6-6	.	TRBJ1-5	.	TGTGCCAGCAGTAGGGATCTTACAGGGCGGACCCAGCCCCAGCATTTT	CASSRDLTGRTQPQHF
TRBV7-2	.	TRBJ1-4	.	TGTGCCAGCAGCTTATACCAGGCAACTAATGAAAAACTGTTTTTT	CASSLYQATNEKLFF
TRBV18	.	TRBJ1-1	TRBD1	TGTGCCAGCTCATACGGGACAGGGGCTCTGGGCACTGAAGCTTTCTTT	CASSYGTGALGTEAFF
TRBV10-3	.	TRBJ1-3	.	TGTGCCATCAGTGAGGCGGCATTAACTGGAAACACCATATATTTT	CAISEAALTGNTIYF
TRBV11-3	once	TRBJ2-7	TRBD1	TGTGCCAGCAGCTTAGAATGTAGGGGGACAGGGGACCACGAGCAGTACTTC	CASSLECRGTGDHEQYF
TRBV9	.	TRBJ1-3	.	TGTGCCAGCAGCGTAGGAGCAGACTTGAGTTCTGGAAACACCATATATTTT	CASSVGADLSSGNTIYF
TRBV11-3	.	TRBJ2-1	TRBD2	TGTGCCAGCAGCTTAGAGCGGGAGGATGAGCAGTTCTTC	CASSLEREDEQFF
TRBV18	.	TRBJ1-5	TRBD1	TGTGCCAGCTCACCGGGACAGGGGGCCTTAGGCAATCAGCCCCAGCATTTT	CASSPGQGALGNQPQHF
TRBV3-1/TRBV3-2	.	TRBJ1-2	.	TGTGCCAGCAGCCAAGATACTATTGACGCCTATGGCTACACCTTC	CASSQDTIDAYGYTF